These T cell receptor beta chains were read from a single sample in a study of blood T cell repertoires in COVID-19. Generated by immunoSEQ multiplex PCR, the TCRdb table keeps only in-frame clones and is missing some. There are 130,000 to 150,000 clones in the sample; around four fifths occur only once, and around 35% lies in the top ten. Sequencing used peripheral blood. Receptors originate from a human donor in a cohort sampled during active COVID-19. Both conserved end residues are part of each CDR3. The order of the fields is D gene, clone size, V gene, J gene, CDR3 protein, CDR3 DNA. The D gene is left open where the match is weak. A row's size may be missing; if present it is once, few, many or a size class.

d_call: .; clone_size: once; v_call: TRBV18; j_call: TRBJ2-2; cdr3_aa: CASSPQIEAGELFF; cdr3_nt: TGTGCCAGCTCACCACAGATAGAGGCCGGGGAGCTGTTTTTT
d_call: .; clone_size: .; v_call: TRBV18; j_call: TRBJ2-2; cdr3_aa: CASSPQGAGELFF; cdr3_nt: TGTGCCAGCTCACCACAGGGAGCCGGGGAGCTGTTTTTT
d_call: TRBD1; clone_size: once; v_call: TRBV18; j_call: TRBJ1-6; cdr3_aa: CASSATGAGNSPLHF; cdr3_nt: TGTGCCAGCTCAGCCACAGGGGCCGGTAATTCACCCCTCCACTTT
d_call: .; clone_size: once; v_call: TRBV7-8; j_call: TRBJ2-1; cdr3_aa: CASSARLALEQFF; cdr3_nt: TGTGCCAGCAGCGCTCGACTGGCCTTGGAGCAGTTCTTC
d_call: .; clone_size: .; v_call: TRBV6-1; j_call: TRBJ1-5; cdr3_aa: CASSESLGNQPQHF; cdr3_nt: TGTGCCAGCAGTGAATCACTCGGGAATCAGCCCCAGCATTTT
d_call: TRBD2; clone_size: .; v_call: TRBV19; j_call: TRBJ2-2; cdr3_aa: CASSRLAGSPGELFF; cdr3_nt: TGTGCCAGTAGTAGGCTAGCGGGGTCGCCCGGGGAGCTGTTTTTT
d_call: TRBD1; clone_size: .; v_call: TRBV11-2; j_call: TRBJ1-4; cdr3_aa: CASSLDGLGTEFDEKLFF; cdr3_nt: TGTGCCAGCAGCTTAGATGGACTTGGGACAGAGTTCGATGAAAAACTGTTTTTT
d_call: .; clone_size: .; v_call: TRBV28; j_call: TRBJ1-5; cdr3_aa: CASEALNQPQHF; cdr3_nt: TGTGCCAGTGAAGCATTAAATCAGCCCCAGCATTTT
d_call: TRBD1; clone_size: few; v_call: TRBV29-1; j_call: TRBJ1-2; cdr3_aa: CSVLFADRGYGYTF; cdr3_nt: TGCAGCGTTCTTTTTGCGGACAGGGGATATGGCTACACCTTC
d_call: .; clone_size: .; v_call: TRBV5-1; j_call: TRBJ2-1; cdr3_aa: CASSLEGPTNEQFF; cdr3_nt: TGCGCCAGCAGCTTGGAGGGGCCCACCAATGAGCAGTTCTTC
d_call: TRBD1; clone_size: .; v_call: TRBV7-9; j_call: TRBJ1-1; cdr3_aa: CASSPSGQVNTEAFF; cdr3_nt: TGTGCCAGCAGCCCTTCGGGACAGGTTAACACTGAAGCTTTCTTT
d_call: .; clone_size: .; v_call: TRBV6-5; j_call: TRBJ1-1; cdr3_aa: CASKGGPGNTEAFF; cdr3_nt: TGTGCCAGCAAGGGGGGGCCTGGGAACACTGAAGCTTTCTTT
d_call: .; clone_size: .; v_call: TRBV19; j_call: TRBJ2-7; cdr3_aa: CASSTGFSYEQYF; cdr3_nt: TGTGCCAGTAGTACGGGTTTCTCCTACGAGCAGTACTTC
d_call: .; clone_size: .; v_call: TRBV4-1; j_call: TRBJ2-7; cdr3_aa: CASSQLGQSYEQYF; cdr3_nt: TGCGCCAGCAGCCAACTTGGACAGTCCTACGAGCAGTACTTC
d_call: TRBD1; clone_size: .; v_call: TRBV28; j_call: TRBJ1-2; cdr3_aa: CASSFPPWTGMNYGYTF; cdr3_nt: TGTGCCAGCAGTTTCCCCCCCTGGACAGGGATGAACTATGGCTACACCTTC
d_call: .; clone_size: .; v_call: TRBV5-1; j_call: TRBJ1-1; cdr3_aa: CASSLATGGRNTEAFF; cdr3_nt: TGCGCCAGCAGCTTGGCGACAGGCGGACGGAACACTGAAGCTTTCTTT
d_call: .; clone_size: .; v_call: TRBV5-1; j_call: TRBJ1-1; cdr3_aa: CASSLGGLRGSTEAFF; cdr3_nt: TGCGCCAGCAGCTTGGGCGGGCTGAGGGGGAGCACTGAAGCTTTCTTT
d_call: .; clone_size: .; v_call: TRBV4-3; j_call: TRBJ2-3; cdr3_aa: CASSQGGRDTQYF; cdr3_nt: TGCGCCAGCAGCCAAGGGGGCAGAGATACGCAGTATTTT